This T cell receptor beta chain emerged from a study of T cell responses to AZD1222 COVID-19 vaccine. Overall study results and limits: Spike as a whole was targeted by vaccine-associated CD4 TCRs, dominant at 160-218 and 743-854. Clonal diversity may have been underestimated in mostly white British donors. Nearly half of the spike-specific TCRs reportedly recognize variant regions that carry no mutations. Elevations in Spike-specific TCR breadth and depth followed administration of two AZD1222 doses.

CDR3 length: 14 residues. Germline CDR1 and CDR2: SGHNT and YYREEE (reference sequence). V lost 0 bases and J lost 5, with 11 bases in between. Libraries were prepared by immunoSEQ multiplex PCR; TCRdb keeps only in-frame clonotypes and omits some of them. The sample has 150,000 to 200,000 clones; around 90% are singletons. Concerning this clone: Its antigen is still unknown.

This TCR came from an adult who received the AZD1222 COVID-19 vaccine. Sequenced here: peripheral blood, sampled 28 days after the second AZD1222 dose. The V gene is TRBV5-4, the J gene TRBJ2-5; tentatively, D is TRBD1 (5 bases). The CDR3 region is CASSLEGFVETQYF. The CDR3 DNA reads TGTGCCAGCAGCTTGGAGGGGTTCGTTGAGACCCAGTACTTC. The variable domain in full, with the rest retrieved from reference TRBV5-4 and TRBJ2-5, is ETGVTQSPTHLIKTRGQQVTLRCSSQSGHNTVSWYQQALGQGPQFIFQYYREEENGRGNFPPRFSGLQFPNYSSELNVNALELDDSALYLCASSLEGFVETQYFGPGTRLLVL.